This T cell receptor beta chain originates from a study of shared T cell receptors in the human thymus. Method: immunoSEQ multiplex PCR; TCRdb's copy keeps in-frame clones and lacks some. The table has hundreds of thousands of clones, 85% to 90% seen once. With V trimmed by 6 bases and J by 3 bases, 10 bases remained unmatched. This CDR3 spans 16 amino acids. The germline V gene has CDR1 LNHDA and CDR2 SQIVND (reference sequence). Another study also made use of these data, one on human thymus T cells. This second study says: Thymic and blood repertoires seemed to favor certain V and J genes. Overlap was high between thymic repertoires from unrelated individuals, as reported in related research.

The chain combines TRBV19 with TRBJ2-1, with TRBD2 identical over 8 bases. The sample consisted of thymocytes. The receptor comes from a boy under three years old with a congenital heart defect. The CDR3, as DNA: TGTGCCAGTAGCCAAAACGGGACTAGAAGCTACAATGAGCAGTTCTTC. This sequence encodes CASSQNGTRSYNEQFF.